The T cell receptor (beta chain) described here comes from a study of CD8 T cells in Susac syndrome. Study-wide results and caveats: In its TCR sequencing and HLA analysis, the study acknowledged that the number of individuals was relatively small.

Sequencing of TCR beta was carried out in blood CD8+ and CD4+ T cells. Isolation of CD8+ and CD4+ T cells was performed negatively, whereas enrichment of TEMRA cells was done by FACS. In the case of this clonotype: Its target is unknown.

Reverse transcription of 0.5 to 1 ug RNA was performed with random hexamers. It was immunoSEQ multiplex PCR that amplified TCR beta CDR3 across 54 Vbeta and 13 Jbeta. TCRdb re-analysed the immunoSEQ multiplex PCR reads in MiXCR, keeping a single row per CDR3 protein. The sample includes some 170,000 distinct CDR3 sequences, approximately 93% of them seen just once. This CDR3 is built from 16 residues. The trim removed 6 bases at V and 6 bases at J, leaving 14 bases unmatched. The receptor was derived from a human donor with multiple sclerosis. Source material: CD4+ T cells from PBMCs. The V gene is TRBV12-3 or TRBV12-4, the J gene TRBJ1-5; 7 bases align to TRBD1. The CDR3 loop reads CASSYFGQEGIQPQHF. Written as DNA, the CDR3 is TGTGCCAGCAGCTATTTCGGACAGGAGGGAATTCAGCCCCAGCATTTT.